Listed below are T cell receptor beta chains from one sample, sequenced in a study of cytomegalovirus exposure and HLA in healthy donors. Produced via immunoSEQ multiplex PCR; TCRdb's table is partial and in-frame only. This table has about 150,000 clones, approximately 80% appearing once. Sequencing was performed on PBMCs. These TCRs come from a woman aged 40 to 50 in good health and CMV-seropositive. Both conserved end residues are part of each CDR3. Fields, in order: V gene, CDR3 protein.

TRBV7-8 CASSLELLGLAGATYEQYF
TRBV9 CASSVWGGENEQFF
TRBV6-1 CASSVNRGAGEKLFF
TRBV18 CASSPRTESYNEQFF
TRBV5-1 CASSLGVADPLYNEQFF
TRBV2 CASSVPSRDGPSASSYNEQFF
TRBV9 CASSVGQGFSYEQYF
TRBV6-9 CASSYSRRDCLSSGSPVGNEQFF
TRBV6-4 CASSRTGEHEQYF
TRBV5-1 CASSSSRQGGAHGYTF
TRBV5-1 CASSLIHSGTYEQYF
TRBV5-5 CASSLSSGRTAQYF
TRBV27 CASSQTEASGELYF
TRBV19 CASRPLTGGVGYTF
TRBV19 CASSHGGGGEKLFF
TRBV19 CASTMSTEAFF
TRBV30 CAWSLAGEKYRYGETQYF
TRBV7-9 CASTQWGGGGYEQYF
TRBV7-3 CASSLDGPSGRGRQYF
TRBV5-1 CASSLETVNTEAFF
TRBV5-1 CASSYRGTGGTDTQYF
TRBV30 CAWTSGLHGNEQFF
TRBV6-1 CASSEANGNYGYTF
TRBV19 CASSKIGKDYSNQPQHF
TRBV19 CASAQGGSGNTIYF
TRBV6-5 CASSPQGHYYGYTF
TRBV6-5 CASKSPDMNTEAFF